The rows below give T cell receptor beta chains drawn from one sample of a study of monozygotic twins with inflammatory bowel disease. TCRdb reanalyzed the 5' RACE reads and collapses them to one entry per CDR3 protein, without DNA. This table holds 350,000 to 500,000 distinct CDR3 sequences. The specimen was blood. The receptors were gathered from a human donor with ulcerative colitis or Crohn's disease, or a healthy co-twin of an affected twin (not recorded which). The CDR3 runs from the conserved cysteine through the conserved F or W. Each record gives: J gene, V gene, CDR3 length, CDR3 protein.

TRBJ2-5	TRBV20-1	12	CSAPAAQETQYF
TRBJ2-5	TRBV7-2	16	CASSLVYRGLQETQYF
TRBJ2-3	TRBV24-1	19	CATSDLQIGLADSTDTQYF
TRBJ2-7	TRBV5-1	15	CASSPNPDGPYEQYF
TRBJ2-3	TRBV6-1	14	CASRRSILTDTQYF
TRBJ2-3	TRBV7-7	15	CASSLGTGGSDTQYF
TRBJ1-1	TRBV20-1	15	CSASSPGTAPGLTFF
TRBJ2-1	TRBV4-1	12	CASSQGANEQFF
TRBJ2-1	TRBV7-9	12	CASSTGSSRQFF
TRBJ2-3	TRBV27	13	CASSLRQVDTQYF
TRBJ2-7	TRBV6-1	13	CASRDMGSYEQYF
TRBJ2-1	TRBV7-2	15	CASSPQAGSYNEQFF
TRBJ2-3	TRBV20-1	14	CSASSGGSTDTQYF
TRBJ1-2	TRBV11-2	18	CAIRLGTGGSRGNYGYTF
TRBJ1-5	TRBV5-6	15	CASSLLQGDNQPQHF
TRBJ2-7	TRBV6-1	15	CASSPQPTSSYEQYF
TRBJ2-1	TRBV6-2/TRBV6-3	14	CASSATGTLNEQFF
TRBJ1-1	TRBV19	15	CASSMSGGRWTEAFF
TRBJ2-1	TRBV7-6	15	CASSRQGGSYNEQFF
TRBJ2-7	TRBV29-1	17	CSVEAPPGGTGPYEQYF
TRBJ1-5	TRBV19	17	CASSISLYREYGQPQHF
TRBJ1-6	TRBV29-1	12	CSVEEPAGALHF